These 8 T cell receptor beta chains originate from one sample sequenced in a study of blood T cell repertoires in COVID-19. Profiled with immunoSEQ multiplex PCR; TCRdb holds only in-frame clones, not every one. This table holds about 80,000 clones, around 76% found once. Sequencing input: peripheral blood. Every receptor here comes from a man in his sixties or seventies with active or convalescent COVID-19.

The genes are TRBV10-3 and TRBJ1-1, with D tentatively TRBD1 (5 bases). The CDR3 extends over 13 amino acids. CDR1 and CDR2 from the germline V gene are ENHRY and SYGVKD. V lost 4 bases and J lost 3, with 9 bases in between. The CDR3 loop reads CAISVQGDTEAFF. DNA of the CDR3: TGTGCCATCAGTGTCCAGGGCGACACTGAAGCTTTCTTT.

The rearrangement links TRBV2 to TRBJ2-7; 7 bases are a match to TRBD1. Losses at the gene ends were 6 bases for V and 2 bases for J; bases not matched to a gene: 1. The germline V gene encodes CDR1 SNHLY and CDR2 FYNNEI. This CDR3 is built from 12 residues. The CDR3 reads CASRQGAYEQYF. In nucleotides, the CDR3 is TGTGCCAGCAGGCAGGGGGCCTACGAGCAGTACTTC.

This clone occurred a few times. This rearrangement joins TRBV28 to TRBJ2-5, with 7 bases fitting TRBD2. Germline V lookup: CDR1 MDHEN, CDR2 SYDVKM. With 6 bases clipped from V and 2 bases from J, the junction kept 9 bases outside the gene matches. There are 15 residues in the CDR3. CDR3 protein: CASRSLGGGQETQYF. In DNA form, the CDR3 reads TGTGCCAGCAGATCCCTCGGCGGGGGACAAGAGACCCAGTACTTC.

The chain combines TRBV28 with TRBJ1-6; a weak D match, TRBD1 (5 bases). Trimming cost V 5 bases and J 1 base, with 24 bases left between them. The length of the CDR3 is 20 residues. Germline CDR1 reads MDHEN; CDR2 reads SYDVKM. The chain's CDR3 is CASSPYPQGGSASYNSPLHF. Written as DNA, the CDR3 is TGTGCCAGCAGTCCCTATCCCCAGGGAGGGTCCGCGTCCTATAATTCACCCCTCCACTTT.

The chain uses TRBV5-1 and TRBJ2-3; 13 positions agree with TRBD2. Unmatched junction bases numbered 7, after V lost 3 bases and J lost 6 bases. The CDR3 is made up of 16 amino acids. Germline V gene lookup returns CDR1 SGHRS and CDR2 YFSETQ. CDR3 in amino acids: CASSSTSGGAEDTQYF. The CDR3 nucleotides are TGCGCCAGCAGCTCCACTAGCGGGGGGGCCGAGGATACGCAGTATTTT.

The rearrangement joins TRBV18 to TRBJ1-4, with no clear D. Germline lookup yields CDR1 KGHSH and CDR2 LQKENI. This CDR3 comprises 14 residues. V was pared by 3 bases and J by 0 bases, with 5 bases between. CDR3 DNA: TGTGCCAGCTCACCCGGTGCAACTAATGAAAAACTGTTTTTT. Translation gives CASSPGATNEKLFF. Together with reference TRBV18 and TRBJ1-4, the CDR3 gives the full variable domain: NAGVMQNPRHLVRRRGQEARLRCSPMKGHSHVYWYRQLPEEGLKFMVYLQKENIIDESGMPKERFSAEFPKEGPSILRIQQVVRGDSAAYFCASSPGATNEKLFFGSGTQLSVL.

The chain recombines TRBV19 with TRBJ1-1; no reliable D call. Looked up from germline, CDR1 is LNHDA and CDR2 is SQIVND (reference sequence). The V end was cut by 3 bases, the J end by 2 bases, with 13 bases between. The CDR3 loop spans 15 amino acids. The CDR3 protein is CASSMGSGRNTEAFF. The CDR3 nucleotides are TGTGCCAGTAGTATGGGCAGTGGCAGAAACACTGAAGCTTTCTTT.

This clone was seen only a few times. CDR3 region: CASSDRGYSGNTIYF. The CDR3 DNA follows: TGTGCCAGTAGTGACAGGGGCTACTCTGGAAACACCATATATTTT. This sequence joins TRBV19 and TRBJ1-3; 8 bases line up with TRBD1. The CDR3 loop spans 15 amino acids. Trimming took 5 bases from V and 0 from J; bases not matched to a gene: 3. Germline V lookup: CDR1 LNHDA, CDR2 SQIVND (reference sequence).